Here is one T cell receptor beta chain with its context. V gave up 4 bases and J gave up 4 bases; unmatched junction bases: 1. The CDR3 covers 14 residues. The V gene's germline CDR1 is SGHTA and CDR2 FQGTGA. This sample is drawn from a study of blood T cell repertoires in COVID-19. Across the whole study: The origin of the acute and convalescent COVID-19 samples was the United States, Italy and Spain. PBMCs, B-cell-depleted T cells, or T cells were the source of the cDNA or gDNA that made up the material.

In the authors' workflow: Amplifying reference gene primers gave estimates of nucleated cell counts. The repertoire was sequenced with immunoSEQ multiplex PCR; TCRdb's copy has only in-frame clones and lacks some. The V and J calls and the clone size are those of that table, but D and trimming were determined from the DNA. The sample gives approximately 70,000 clones, 70% to 90% of which show up once; around 3.6% is in the top ten. Sequences were obtained from peripheral blood. The genes are TRBV7-3 and TRBJ2-1, with 10 bases that match TRBD2. The receptor's source is a woman aged 45-59 years with COVID-19, enrolled during active disease. The CDR3: CASSWTSGYNEQFF. In DNA, the CDR3 is TGTGCCAGCAGCTGGACTAGCGGTTACAATGAGCAGTTCTTC.